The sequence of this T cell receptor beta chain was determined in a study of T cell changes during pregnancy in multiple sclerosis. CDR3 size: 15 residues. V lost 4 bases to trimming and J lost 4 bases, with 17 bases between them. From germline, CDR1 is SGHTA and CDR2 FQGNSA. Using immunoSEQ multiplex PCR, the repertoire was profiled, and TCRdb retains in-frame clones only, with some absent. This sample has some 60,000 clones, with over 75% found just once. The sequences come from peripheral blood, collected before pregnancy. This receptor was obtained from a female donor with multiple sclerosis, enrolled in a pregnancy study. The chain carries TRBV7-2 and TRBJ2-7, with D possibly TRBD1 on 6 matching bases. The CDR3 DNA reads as TGTGCCAGCAGCTCCACCGCAGGGGAAGGTTACGAGCAGTACTTC. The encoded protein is CASSSTAGEGYEQYF.